This entry is about one T cell receptor beta chain. The entry originates in a study of cytomegalovirus exposure and HLA in healthy donors. 60 Vbeta and 13 Jbeta primers were used in PCR. Only in-frame clones appear in the TCRdb table, and some are missing; sequencing was by immunoSEQ multiplex PCR. The sample has around 210,000 clones, approximately 85% seen once; the top ten hold 0.2% to 0.25%. Germline CDR1 and CDR2: MNHNY and SVGAGI (reference sequence). The CDR3 length is 15 residues. V gave up 6 bases and J gave up 0 bases; unmatched junction bases: 7. Sequencing was done on a sample of PBMCs. The rearrangement links TRBV6-6 to TRBJ2-7; TRBD1 agrees at 8 bases. The sequence derives from a girl between 2 and 10 years old in good health and CMV-seronegative. The CDR3 DNA follows: TGTGCCAGCAGCCGGACAGGGAGAGGCTCCTACGAGCAGTACTTC. Its translation: CASSRTGRGSYEQYF.